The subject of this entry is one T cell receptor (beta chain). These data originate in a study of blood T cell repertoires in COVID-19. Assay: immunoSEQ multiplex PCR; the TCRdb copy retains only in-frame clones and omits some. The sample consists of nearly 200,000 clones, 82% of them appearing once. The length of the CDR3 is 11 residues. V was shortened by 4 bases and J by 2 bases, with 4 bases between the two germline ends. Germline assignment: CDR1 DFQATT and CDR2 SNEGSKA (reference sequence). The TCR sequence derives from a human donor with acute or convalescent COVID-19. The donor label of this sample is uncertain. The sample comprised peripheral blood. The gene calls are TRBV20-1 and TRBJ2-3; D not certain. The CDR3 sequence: CSAINTDTQYF. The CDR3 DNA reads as TGCAGTGCTATCAACACAGATACGCAGTATTTT.